This T cell receptor beta chain was captured by sequencing in a study of blood T cell repertoires in COVID-19. This CDR3 region has 15 residues. From germline, CDR1 is SGHNT and CDR2 YYREEE (reference sequence). Trimming cost V 0 bases and J 2 bases, with 9 bases left between them. This clone appeared once. Measured with immunoSEQ multiplex PCR; TCRdb has only the in-frame clones, and not every one. The sample carries approximately 140,000 clones, around three quarters recorded once. This clonotype was obtained from a man aged 60 to 69 with acute or convalescent COVID-19. Material for sequencing was peripheral blood. J is TRBJ2-1 and V is TRBV5-4; the D is unclear. The CDR3 nucleotides read TGTGCCAGCAGCTTGGGCGGTAGACCCTACAATGAGCAGTTCTTC. Its translation: CASSLGGRPYNEQFF.